This T cell receptor (beta chain) was obtained from a study of OX40 agonist ivuxolimab in advanced cancers. Describing the broader study: Ivuxolimab was an agonistic, fully human IgG2 monoclonal antibody directed against OX40 (CD134), a costimulatory receptor. Intravenous ivuxolimab was administered to patients every 2 weeks at six dose levels: 0.01, 0.1, 0.3, 1.5, 3 and 10 mg/kg. Of the roughly 52 patients in dose escalation, about 20 had hepatocellular carcinoma, approximately 15 had melanoma, 9 had renal cell carcinoma and 9 had head and neck cancer. The dose-escalation cohort was about 87% male with a mean age of around 62 years, ranging from roughly 20 to 80. Prior anti-PD-1, anti-PD-L1 or anti-CTLA-4 therapy was permitted, and about two fifths of dose-escalation patients had received checkpoint inhibitors. Partial responses were achieved by three dose-escalation patients, of whom one had hepatocellular carcinoma and two had cutaneous melanoma. Peripheral TCRbeta sequencing was intended to test whether TCR sequence diversity was altered and clonal T-cell expansion was caused by ivuxolimab. The monotherapy dose-escalation portion (N = 52 patients) of the phase I ivuxolimab trial is reported in the paper. General study outcomes and caveats: In partial responders in the 0.1-3.0 mg/kg groups, normalized peripheral clonal expansion was found to be among the lowest, especially among CD8+ T cells. On average, CD8+ T cells showed more expanded clones than CD4+ T cells after ivuxolimab. Low levels of normalized T-cell clonal expansion were also seen in some patients who did not respond. The antigen specificity of the peripheral T cells that underwent clonal expansion was not determined. At doses of 0.1 to 3.0 mg/kg, clonal expansion of both CD4+ and CD8+ T cells in blood was seen between baseline and week 6.

The trial excluded patients who had a history of autoimmune disease or who were on systemic immunosuppression. Peripheral blood for TCR sequencing was collected from all dose cohorts at baseline, on cycle 4 day 1, and on cycle 7 day 1. Samples came from an open-label, multicenter, first-in-human phase I dose-escalation trial of ivuxolimab. Adults with locally advanced or metastatic head and neck squamous cell, hepatocellular, melanoma or renal cell carcinoma were enrolled in the trial. Before TCR sequencing, CD4+ T cells and CD8+ T cells from peripheral blood were sorted into separate populations. Of note for this clone: Its recognized antigen is unknown. Nothing much larger sits one base from this clone, and base qualities are not available.

For this chain, trimming is 9 bases at the V end and 3 bases at the J end, and the number of junction bases without a gene match is 5. Reading the germline V gene (reference sequence) gives CDR1 LNHDA and CDR2 SQIVND. The CDR3 goes from the cysteine to the phenylalanine over 13 residues. Just CDR3 DNA is preserved here, 39 bases in frame from base 1. Genomic DNA was isolated from the sorted cells so that the TCRbeta CDR3 region could be sequenced. The immunoSEQ Assay was used for sequencing of TCRbeta CDR3 regions. Imported from immuneACCESS, the table was reduced by TCRdb to in-frame sequences with V and J called. These copies leave out some clones; in studies compared against another copy, an unresolved V gene accounts for under half, and the cause of the remainder is not known. The sample table records fewer than 100,000 clones; around 89% of these occur just once. Approximately 9.1% of the sample lies in the top ten.

The TCR comes from an adult with an advanced solid tumor such as melanoma, head and neck, liver or kidney cancer. The specimen comprised CD4+ or CD8+ T cells sorted from blood, sampled in a trial of the OX40 agonist ivuxolimab. Recombination joined TRBV19 with TRBJ2-3; 8 of the junction bases match TRBD1. The CDR3 in this case is CASSDRVTDTQYF. The base sequence is TGTGCCAGCTCGGACAGGGTTACAGATACGCAGTATTTT.